This TCR beta chain was retrieved from a study of identical twins. CDR3 length: 13 amino acids. Trimming removed 0 bases from V and 7 bases from J, with 12 bases in between. Per germline, CDR1 DFQATT and CDR2 SNEGSKA (reference sequence). In TCRdb, the 5' RACE reads were re-called with MiXCR into one record per CDR3 protein. Counted here are approximately 620,000 distinct CDR3 sequences, 8% to 9% occurring once; the ten biggest clones make up about 0.98%. This clonotype occurred a few times. These data were likewise used in another study, on yellow fever vaccine responses in identical twins.

The chain uses TRBV20-1 and TRBJ2-5, with a possible D match to TRBD2 (6 bases). The sample taken for sequencing was PBMCs. The receptor was isolated from a woman under 30 in good health. CDR3 sequence: CSARDEVGGTQYF. The CDR3 DNA sequence: TGCAGTGCTAGAGATGAAGTGGGAGGGACCCAGTACTTC.